This is a list of T cell receptor beta chains from one sample in a study of PD-1 blockade in classical Hodgkin lymphoma. Profiling relied on immunoSEQ multiplex PCR, and the TCRdb table lists in-frame clones only, not all of them. The sample shows 25,000 to 35,000 clones, less than 75% of them seen only once. The sequences come from peripheral blood mononuclear cells (PBMCs), collected before the fourth cycle of nivolumab. The receptors shown here come from a human donor with classical Hodgkin lymphoma. Each CDR3 is given with its conserved first and last residue. A D gene is named only where the DNA matches it firmly. Not every row has a clone size; where given, it reads once, few, many or a size class.

once	TRBV27	TRBJ2-7	TRBD2	19	TGTGCCAGCAGTCCGCTCGGGACTAGCAGGAGTTTGAGCTCCTACGAGCAGTACTTC	CASSPLGTSRSLSSYEQYF
.	TRBV5-5	TRBJ2-3	.	16	TGTGCCAGCAGCCTTCGGGTCCGGCCTTTGACGGATACGCAGTATTTT	CASSLRVRPLTDTQYF
.	TRBV29-1	TRBJ1-2	.	13	TGCAGCGGAGCCTTACCCAGTCAGCGGGGCTACACCTTC	CSGALPSQRGYTF
.	TRBV4-3	TRBJ2-7	TRBD1	14	TGCGCCAGCAGCGTCCGACAGGGACCCTACGAGCAGTACTTC	CASSVRQGPYEQYF
.	TRBV7-9	TRBJ1-5	.	15	TGTGCCAGCAGCTTATACCGGGACAGCAATCAGCCCCAGCATTTT	CASSLYRDSNQPQHF
.	TRBV4-2	TRBJ2-7	TRBD1	14	TGTGCCAGCAGCCAAGACAGGGGGCGGGACGAGCAGTACTTC	CASSQDRGRDEQYF
.	TRBV4-1	TRBJ2-1	TRBD2	14	TGCGCCAGCAGCCAAGATCTGGGGGGGTATGAGCAGTTCTTC	CASSQDLGGYEQFF
.	TRBV5-6	TRBJ1-5	.	16	TGTGCCAGCAGCTGGTCGTCGACAGGACATAATCAGCCCCAGCATTTT	CASSWSSTGHNQPQHF
once	TRBV15	TRBJ2-7	.	14	TGTGCCACCAGCAGAGAACCCGATTTCTACGAGCAGTACTTC	CATSREPDFYEQYF
.	TRBV2	TRBJ2-7	.	10	TGTGCCAGCAGCCCCCCCGAGCAGTACTTC	CASSPPEQYF
medium-sized	TRBV9	TRBJ2-7	.	15	TGTGCCAGCAGCGTAGCTCCCGACAATTACTACGAGCAGTACTTC	CASSVAPDNYYEQYF
few	TRBV5-6	TRBJ1-1	.	12	TGTGCCAGCAGCCGTGTAGGGGCTAGAGCTTTCTTT	CASSRVGARAFF
.	TRBV27	TRBJ1-4	TRBD1	13	TGTGCCAGCAGTGGGACAGGGTCTGAAAAACTGTTTTTT	CASSGTGSEKLFF
.	TRBV6-5	TRBJ1-6	.	12	TGTGCCAGCAGTTACTCAAGTGTGCCCCTCCACTTT	CASSYSSVPLHF
.	TRBV7-2	TRBJ2-1	TRBD1	14	TGTGCCAGCAGCTGGGGACAGGGTGGCAATGAGCAGTTCTTC	CASSWGQGGNEQFF